The entry below gives a single T cell receptor beta chain sequence along with its context. Its antigen remains unidentified. Despite likely unrecorded immune exposures, the donors were nominally healthy at the time of sampling. The germline V gene has CDR1 LGHNA and CDR2 YSLEER. Trimming took 0 bases from V and 6 from J, leaving 11 bases between them. The CDR3 contains 14 residues. These data are taken from a study of cytomegalovirus exposure and HLA in healthy donors. Notes on the study in general: Cytomegalovirus-associated status was assigned to 164 TCR beta chains. Earlier analysis looked at TCR beta V segments, and most were productive about 87% or about 30% of the time. Reported performance of the classifier showed diagnosis of cytomegalovirus status with high specificity and sensitivity.

The PCR contained 60 Vbeta and 13 Jbeta primers. Assay: immunoSEQ multiplex PCR; the TCRdb copy retains only in-frame clones and omits some. This table has about 200,000 clones, 65% to 85% appearing once. The clonotype comes from a man younger than 45 in good health and CMV-seronegative. The sample was PBMCs. The chain uses TRBV4-3 and TRBJ1-2; D is perhaps TRBD1 (5 bases). The CDR3, as DNA: TGCGCCAGCAGCCAAGATACGCAACAGGATGGCTACACCTTC. This codes for CASSQDTQQDGYTF.